These 26 T cell receptor beta chains originate from one sample sequenced in a study of T cell responses to AZD1222 COVID-19 vaccine. Method: immunoSEQ multiplex PCR; TCRdb's copy keeps in-frame clones and lacks some. The repertoire holds some 180,000 clones, with approximately 90% as singletons. The sample consisted of peripheral blood, taken 28 days after the second AZD1222 dose. The receptors were gathered from an adult who received the AZD1222 COVID-19 vaccine.

In DNA, the CDR3 is TGTGCCAGCAGCCCGGGACTAGCGGGAGAGACCCAGTACTTC. Translating it yields CASSPGLAGETQYF. This chain connects TRBV7-2 to TRBJ2-5; 12 bases are shared with TRBD2. This CDR3 contains 14 residues. V trimming: 5 bases; J trimming: 4 bases; junction bases outside the gene matches: 2. Germline-derived CDR1 and CDR2 are SGHTA and FQGNSA.

The rearrangement uses TRBV25-1 and TRBJ1-6; 7 positions match TRBD1. V gave up 3 bases and J gave up 9 bases; unmatched junction bases: 5. Germline V CDR1 and CDR2: MGHDK, SYGVNS. CDR3 size: 14 residues. CDR3 bases: TGTGCCAGCAGTGATACAGGGGTGGTTTCACCCCTCCACTTT. Protein sequence: CASSDTGVVSPLHF.

This clone occurred once. The chain employs TRBV27 and TRBJ1-2, with 10 bases that match TRBD1. CDR1 MNHEY and CDR2 SMNVEV come from the germline V gene (reference sequence). This CDR3 contains 15 residues. V shed 2 bases and J 3 bases; nucleotides not matched to a gene: 3. CDR3 nucleotide sequence: TGTGCCAGCAGTTTAACGACAGGGGGCCACTATGGCTACACCTTC. Translated, it gives CASSLTTGGHYGYTF.

The chain uses TRBV5-5 and TRBJ1-5; TRBD1 agrees at 7 bases. The V gene's germline CDR1 is SGHKS and CDR2 YYEKEE (reference sequence). The CDR3 loop spans 18 amino acids. The V gene end was trimmed by 0 bases and the J gene end by 1 base; junction bases not matched to a gene: 10. CDR3 in amino acids: CASSLEPRGGRSNQPQHF. The CDR3 DNA sequence: TGTGCCAGCAGCTTGGAACCCAGGGGGGGACGCAGCAATCAGCCCCAGCATTTT. Combining the CDR3 with reference TRBV5-5 and TRBJ1-5 gives the whole variable domain DAGVTQSPTHLIKTRGQQVTLRCSPISGHKSVSWYQQVLGQGPQFIFQYYEKEERGRGNFPDRFSARQFPNYSSELNVNALLLGDSALYLCASSLEPRGGRSNQPQHFGDGTRLSIL.

The V gene is TRBV7-9, the J gene TRBJ1-3; D not certain. From germline, CDR1 is SEHNR and CDR2 FQNEAQ (reference sequence). The CDR3 covers 11 residues. The germline V and J ends were trimmed by 2 bases and 7 bases, with 3 bases remaining between them. Here the CDR3 DNA reads TGTGCCAGCAGCTTATTGAACACCATATATTTT. Protein product: CASSLLNTIYF.

The rearrangement joins TRBV5-1 to TRBJ1-1, with D maybe TRBD1 (6 bases). The CDR3 loop spans 15 amino acids. The germline V and J ends were trimmed by 3 bases and 1 base, with 13 bases remaining between them. Germline loops: CDR1 SGHRS, CDR2 YFSETQ. CDR3 region: CASSSSGVTNTEAFF. CDR3 nucleotide sequence: TGCGCCAGCAGCTCTTCAGGGGTTACGAACACTGAAGCTTTCTTT.

The rearrangement links TRBV19 to TRBJ2-7, with D perhaps matching TRBD1 (6 bases). With 4 bases removed from V and 3 bases from J, the gap between germline ends came to 10 bases. The CDR3 has 13 residues. Germline-derived CDR1 and CDR2 are LNHDA and SQIVND (reference sequence). CDR3 nucleotides: TGTGCCAGTAGTAGGGCCAGGGGCTACGAGCAGTACTTC. As protein: CASSRARGYEQYF.

A single count supports this clone. The chain carries TRBV5-1 and TRBJ2-4; no definite D call. The germline gives CDR1 SGHRS, CDR2 YFSETQ. This CDR3 has 15 amino acids. Trimming took 2 bases from V and 2 from J, leaving 11 bases between them. The DNA of the CDR3 is TGCGCCAGCAGCTTACTCCCGGGCCCCAAAAACATTCAGTACTTC. As protein: CASSLLPGPKNIQYF.

This clone was detected only a few times. J is TRBJ2-5 and V is TRBV5-1; 9 bases agree with TRBD1. Per the germline V gene, CDR1 is SGHRS and CDR2 is YFSETQ. This CDR3 has 14 amino acids. V shed 0 bases, J shed 5 bases, and the junction held 2 bases outside the gene matches. CDR3 bases: TGCGCCAGCAGCTTGGGACAGGGGGTCGAGACCCAGTACTTC. Its protein product is CASSLGQGVETQYF.

This sequence joins TRBV3-1 (or the pseudogene TRBV3-2) and TRBJ2-3; 8 bases are a match to TRBD2. Trimming removed 4 bases from V and 2 bases from J; junction bases left unmatched: 5. Looked up from germline, CDR1 is LGHDT and CDR2 is YNNKEL (reference sequence). The CDR3 sequence is 15 residues long. The CDR3 DNA is TGTGCCAGCAGCCGCTTAGCGGGGATCACAGATACGCAGTATTTT. As protein: CASSRLAGITDTQYF.

This rearrangement joins TRBV7-2 to TRBJ1-1; D unresolved. Deletions cut 5 bases from V and 1 base from J, with 20 bases between. CDR1 is SGHTA and CDR2 is FQGNSA in the germline V gene. The CDR3 contains 17 residues. CDR3 in amino acids: CASSPLGILIANTEAFF. The CDR3 DNA reads as TGTGCCAGCAGCCCTTTGGGGATATTGATTGCGAACACTGAAGCTTTCTTT.

This chain links TRBV15 with TRBJ2-1; 8 positions match TRBD2. The V gene's germline CDR1 is LNHNV and CDR2 YYDKDF (reference sequence). After removal of 1 base from V and 4 bases from J, the junction contained 9 bases not matched to a gene. This CDR3 contains 17 residues. The CDR3: CATSRVSGGAMYNEQFF. The CDR3 nucleotides are TGTGCCACCAGCAGAGTCTCGGGGGGGGCCATGTACAATGAGCAGTTCTTC.

The J gene is TRBJ1-6, the V gene TRBV3-1 (or the pseudogene TRBV3-2), with D hard to call. Germline V gene sequence: CDR1 LGHDT, CDR2 YNNKEL (reference sequence). V was clipped by 1 base and J by 3 bases, with 7 bases between them. This CDR3 comprises 15 residues. CDR3 bases: TGTGCCAGCAGCCAAGGTTACAGCTATAATTCACCCCTCCACTTT. Encoded protein: CASSQGYSYNSPLHF.

This clone was recorded once. The chain employs TRBV15 and TRBJ2-2; 8 bases map to TRBD2. Trimming took 3 bases from V and 4 from J; bases not matched to a gene: 4. The CDR3 length is 15 residues. CDR1 and CDR2 from the germline V gene are LNHNV and YYDKDF (reference sequence). The CDR3 DNA reads as TGTGCCACCAGCAGCCAGCGGGGGCTCACCGGGGAGCTGTTTTTT. Protein: CATSSQRGLTGELFF.

This clone was picked up one time. This rearrangement joins TRBV4-2 to TRBJ1-1; unclear D gene. Germline CDR1 is LGHNA and CDR2 is YNFKEQ. The CDR3 contains 14 residues. V lost 0 bases and J 1 base, leaving 6 bases between the germline ends. CDR3 sequence reads: CASSQEGKNTEAFF. The CDR3 DNA reads as TGTGCCAGCAGCCAAGAGGGTAAGAACACTGAAGCTTTCTTT.

This clone showed up just a few times. The chain is built from TRBV6-2 or TRBV6-3 and TRBJ2-5, with D unclear. The CDR3 loop spans 11 amino acids. Per germline, CDR1 MNHEY and CDR2 SVGEGT. Trimming took off 5 bases at V and 5 bases at J, with 6 bases between the two ends. CDR3 loop: CASSKAETQYF. The CDR3 DNA reads TGTGCCAGCAGTAAAGCTGAGACCCAGTACTTC.

The chain combines TRBV7-9 with TRBJ2-7; 10 bases align to TRBD2. The ends lost 3 bases at V and 4 bases at J; junction bases unmatched: 9. This CDR3 region has 16 residues. Germline loops: CDR1 SEHNR, CDR2 FQNEAQ (reference sequence). The CDR3 here is CASSFGTSELSYEQYF. DNA for the CDR3: TGTGCCAGCAGCTTCGGGACTAGCGAGCTTAGTTACGAGCAGTACTTC.

The sample holds one count of this clone. This rearrangement joins TRBV9 to TRBJ2-7; D tentatively fits TRBD1 or TRBD2 (6 bases each). The germline CDR1 and CDR2 sequences are SGDLS and YYNGEE. CDR3 length equals 14 residues. The germline V and J ends were trimmed by 7 bases and 3 bases, with 17 bases remaining between them. The CDR3 reads CASEPGAGGYEQYF. The CDR3 DNA reads TGTGCCAGCGAACCGGGGGCAGGTGGCTACGAGCAGTACTTC.

This rearrangement joins TRBV7-9 to TRBJ2-7; D is uncertain. CDR1 and CDR2 (germline): SEHNR, FQNEAQ (reference sequence). Trimming removed 3 bases from V and 0 bases from J, with 9 bases in between. This CDR3 has 14 amino acids. The CDR3: CASSFGSSSYEQYF. CDR3 sequence (DNA): TGTGCCAGCAGCTTCGGATCGAGCTCCTACGAGCAGTACTTC.

V is TRBV24-1 and J is TRBJ1-3; maybe TRBD1 (6 bases). Germline V gives CDR1 KGHDR, CDR2 SFDVKD. The V and J ends lost 1 base and 0 bases respectively, with 24 bases between them. CDR3 length: 21 residues. The CDR3 region is CATSDLAPTPRQDYSGNTIYF. CDR3 in DNA: TGTGCCACCAGTGATTTAGCCCCAACCCCACGACAGGACTACTCTGGAAACACCATATATTTT.

The J gene is TRBJ2-5, the V gene TRBV5-6, with no clear D. The CDR3 runs to 11 residues. Trimming removed 6 bases at V and 2 bases at J, with 5 bases between. The V gene's germline CDR1 is SGHDT and CDR2 YYEEEE. The CDR3 spells CASTLQETQYF. CDR3 DNA sequence: TGTGCCAGCACCCTTCAAGAGACCCAGTACTTC.

The chain links TRBV5-4 to TRBJ2-7, with TRBD1 matching over 8 bases. The trim removed 4 bases at V and 1 base at J, leaving 7 bases unmatched. The CDR3 is 15 amino acids. The germline V gene encodes CDR1 SGHNT and CDR2 YYREEE (reference sequence). CDR3 DNA: TGTGCCAGCAGCAAAATCGGGACAGGATCCTACGAGCAGTACTTC. Protein product: CASSKIGTGSYEQYF.

The genes are TRBV29-1 and TRBJ1-1; D gene unclear. The germline V and J ends were trimmed by 5 bases and 0 bases, with 10 bases remaining between them. This CDR3 has 13 residues. CDR1 and CDR2 (germline): SQVTM, ANQGSEA. CDR3 loop: CSVRRALNTEAFF. For the CDR3, the DNA is TGCAGCGTTCGGCGGGCCTTGAACACTGAAGCTTTCTTT.

This chain links TRBV5-6 with TRBJ2-5, with D perhaps TRBD1 or TRBD2 (6 bases each). Trimming removed 1 base at V and 7 bases at J, with 17 bases between. Germline-derived CDR1 and CDR2 are SGHDT and YYEEEE. The CDR3 extends over 15 amino acids. The CDR3 spells CASSLSAGQTRTQYF. The CDR3, as DNA: TGTGCCAGCAGCTTGAGTGCGGGACAAACGAGGACCCAGTACTTC.

The CDR3 DNA sequence: TGTGCCAGCTCACCACTTGGGAACTCCTACGAGCAGTACTTC. It yields the protein CASSPLGNSYEQYF. The V gene is TRBV18, the J gene TRBJ2-7; D unresolved. CDR3 length equals 14 residues. The germline CDR1 and CDR2 sequences are KGHSH and LQKENI. Trimming removed 1 base at V and 0 bases at J, with 7 bases between.

The J gene is TRBJ2-3, the V gene TRBV6-5, with D unclear. V shed 5 bases and J shed 9 bases, with 21 bases lying between them. Germline V lookup: CDR1 MNHEY, CDR2 SVGAGI. This CDR3 comprises 15 residues. The DNA for the CDR3 is TGTGCCAGCAGTCGAGAGGCCTCCACGACAAGGACGCAGTATTTT. Protein: CASSREASTTRTQYF.